The 18 T cell receptor beta chains given below trace back to one sample, sequenced in a study of blood T cells in healthy people across ages. A second about 7 to 12 cycle PCR used barcoded and J-beta primers. Via MiXCR, TCRdb re-called the 5' RACE reads, giving one row per CDR3 protein. The table includes about 2 million distinct CDR3 sequences, 40% to 55% detected once. Sequencing input: blood. These TCRs come from a woman in her thirties or forties in good health.

With regard to this clonotype: One junction end disagrees with the germline gene, perhaps due to a read error. The genes are TRBV4-2 and TRBJ2-7, with TRBD2 identical over 8 bases. The length of the CDR3 is 15 residues. From germline, CDR1 is LGHNA and CDR2 YNFKEQ. CDR3 sequence reads: CASSQHGRTSYERYF. The CDR3 DNA reads as TGTGCCAGCAGCCAACATGGACGGACTAGCTACGAGCGGTACTTC.

This clonotype occurred a few times. V usage is TRBV7-9 and J usage is TRBJ1-2, with unresolved D. Germline loops: CDR1 SEHNR, CDR2 FQNEAQ (reference sequence). V was shortened by 5 bases and J by 4 bases, with 17 bases between the two germline ends. This CDR3 is 15 amino acids long. The CDR3 nucleotides read TGTGCCAGCAGCGACTCGGACTCGAACGTCTATGGCTACACCTTC. Protein product: CASSDSDSNVYGYTF.

The genes are TRBV28 and TRBJ2-3, with TRBD2 identical over 9 bases. The germline V gene has CDR1 MDHEN and CDR2 SYDVKM. The CDR3 has 15 amino acids. The ends lost 5 bases at V and 4 bases at J; junction bases unmatched: 7. Here the CDR3 DNA reads TGTGCCAGCAGTCCTCTAGCGGGGACACCAGATACGCAGTATTTT. It specifies CASSPLAGTPDTQYF.

The chain combines TRBV6-5 with TRBJ2-3, with D unclear. CDR3 length equals 14 residues. V was clipped by 4 bases and J by 5 bases, with 13 bases between them. CDR1 and CDR2 (germline): MNHEY, SVGAGI. As DNA, the CDR3 is TGTGCCAGCAGTTTCGCGCTTCGGCAAGATACGCAGTATTTT. Translated: CASSFALRQDTQYF.

This sequence joins TRBV20-1 and TRBJ1-2, with 9 bases aligning to TRBD1. Germline V lookup: CDR1 DFQATT, CDR2 SNEGSKA (reference sequence). V dropped 5 bases and J dropped 6; count of bases not matched to a gene: 13. The CDR3 is made up of 15 amino acids. The CDR3 reads CSAAVPDRGRNGYTF. In DNA, the CDR3 is TGCAGTGCTGCTGTCCCGGACAGGGGAAGGAATGGCTACACCTTC.

This clonotype occurred a few times. V usage is TRBV20-1 and J usage is TRBJ2-5; possibly TRBD1 or TRBD2 for D (5 bases each). CDR1 DFQATT and CDR2 SNEGSKA come from the germline V gene (reference sequence). The CDR3 totals 14 residues. Trimming stripped 5 bases from V and 6 bases from J, with 19 bases between. DNA of the CDR3: TGCAGTGCTCATGACGGGACGCTGGTTCAGACCCAGTACTTC. Protein sequence: CSAHDGTLVQTQYF.

This clonotype was seen a few times. This chain connects TRBV7-9 to TRBJ2-1, with 15 bases identical to TRBD2. The V gene's germline CDR1 is SEHNR and CDR2 FQNEAQ (reference sequence). V gave up 5 bases and J gave up 7 bases; unmatched junction bases: 12. The CDR3 is 18 residues long. The CDR3 sequence: CASSPAGLAGGLANEQFF. Written as DNA, the CDR3 is TGTGCCAGCAGCCCCGCCGGACTAGCGGGGGGGCTGGCGAATGAGCAGTTCTTC.

The chain couples TRBV27 to TRBJ1-5; unclear D gene. The ends were cut back, 6 bases at V and 5 bases at J, with 26 bases in the middle. CDR1 is MNHEY, CDR2 SMNVEV, per germline (reference sequence). The CDR3 consists of 18 residues. This chain's CDR3 is CASSHLRSPYTEHQPQHF. The CDR3 region has the DNA TGTGCCAGCAGCCACCTCCGATCCCCATACACAGAGCATCAGCCCCAGCATTTT.

This clonotype showed up just a few times. This chain joins TRBV27 and TRBJ2-3, with a tentative D call TRBD2 (5 bases). The CDR3 is made up of 14 amino acids. CDR1 is MNHEY and CDR2 is SMNVEV in the germline V gene (reference sequence). The V end was cut by 2 bases, the J end by 4 bases, with 10 bases between. The CDR3 sequence is CASSLTRAADTQYF. The DNA for the CDR3 is TGTGCCAGCAGTTTAACTAGAGCTGCAGATACGCAGTATTTT.

The chain links TRBV14 to TRBJ1-6, with 9 bases fitting TRBD1. Looked up from germline, CDR1 is SGHDN and CDR2 is FVKESK. The CDR3 is 13 residues long. The V segment lost 7 bases and the J segment 6 bases; nucleotides outside the gene matches: 1. CDR3 sequence reads: CASTTGGNSPLHF. CDR3 coding DNA: TGTGCCAGCACGACAGGGGGTAATTCACCCCTCCACTTT.

The chain is built from TRBV20-1 and TRBJ2-1, with 11 nucleotides matching TRBD2. This CDR3 contains 17 residues. CDR1 and CDR2 (germline): DFQATT, SNEGSKA (reference sequence). Trimming took 2 bases from V and 4 from J; bases not matched to a gene: 10. The CDR3 DNA reads TGCAGTGCTAGAATTGGCAATCCTAGCGGGAGGTACAATGAGCAGTTCTTC. It is translated as CSARIGNPSGRYNEQFF.

This clonotype showed up just a few times. V gene TRBV2 combines with J gene TRBJ2-1; D is ambiguous. This CDR3 is 16 amino acids long. Trimming left V 8 bases short and J 0 bases short, with 17 bases between. Germline values: CDR1 SNHLY, CDR2 FYNNEI. This CDR3 reads CASLSEDENSYNEQFF. The CDR3 DNA is TGTGCCAGCCTTTCCGAGGACGAGAACTCCTACAATGAGCAGTTCTTC.

This chain uses TRBV4-2 with TRBJ2-3, with D unclear. V was cut by 0 bases and J by 5 bases, with 15 bases left in between. The CDR3 extends over 16 amino acids. Per germline, CDR1 LGHNA and CDR2 YNFKEQ. In DNA, the CDR3 is TGTGCCAGCAGCCAAGACTGGGTGGAATACATAGATACGCAGTATTTT. Translated: CASSQDWVEYIDTQYF.

The gene calls are TRBV24-1 and TRBJ2-3, with TRBD2 identical over 11 bases. Germline trimming cut 6 bases from V and 3 bases from J; bases unmatched to any gene: 4. The CDR3 contains 15 residues. Germline V gene lookup returns CDR1 KGHDR and CDR2 SFDVKD. The CDR3 reads CATSMLAGGTDTQYF. The CDR3 nucleotides read TGTGCCACCAGTATGCTAGCGGGGGGAACAGATACGCAGTATTTT.

The chain carries TRBV9 and TRBJ1-1; 7 bases are shared with TRBD1. Germline trimming cut 3 bases from V and 7 bases from J; bases unmatched to any gene: 9. Per the germline V gene, CDR1 is SGDLS and CDR2 is YYNGEE. CDR3 length equals 14 residues. CDR3 amino acids: CASSDKQGFIEAFF. The CDR3 DNA is TGTGCCAGCAGCGACAAACAGGGGTTTATTGAAGCTTTCTTT.

This clonotype has more than one count but fewer than ten. The J gene is TRBJ1-2, the V gene TRBV25-1, with 7 bases that match TRBD1. Germline V gene lookup returns CDR1 MGHDK and CDR2 SYGVNS. V lost 10 bases to trimming and J lost 7 bases; unmatched junction nucleotides: 21. CDR3 length: 16 amino acids. The CDR3 spells CAIQGDRTAEIRGYTF. DNA of the CDR3: TGTGCCATCCAGGGGGACCGGACGGCTGAGATTCGTGGCTACACCTTC.

The chain joins TRBV4-3 to TRBJ2-7; D unclear. The ends were cut back, 0 bases at V and 7 bases at J, with 22 bases in the middle. The CDR3 has 17 amino acids. The germline CDR1 and CDR2 sequences are LGHNA and YSLEER. CDR3 in DNA: TGCGCCAGCAGCCAAGATCGGGCGGAGAGCTCCTACAATGAGCAGTACTTC. Encoded protein: CASSQDRAESSYNEQYF.

The rearrangement links TRBV20-1 to TRBJ1-2; D not resolved. This CDR3 is 10 amino acids long. Germline values: CDR1 DFQATT, CDR2 SNEGSKA (reference sequence). Trimming took 5 bases from V and 6 from J, leaving 7 bases between them. This CDR3 reads CSALGDGYTF. As DNA, the CDR3 is TGCAGTGCTCTCGGGGATGGCTACACCTTC.